Listed below are T cell receptor beta chains from one sample, sequenced in a study of response to subunit inactivated influenza vaccine. One entry per CDR3 protein, called by TCRdb with MiXCR from the RT-PCR reads. The table includes about half a million distinct CDR3 sequences, around 25% detected once. This sample comprised CD4+ T cells sorted from PBMCs, obtained 4 to 6 days after vaccination. These receptors were collected from a man aged 50-60 years who received an inactivated influenza vaccine. The CDR3 runs from the conserved cysteine through the conserved F or W. D genes are given only for firm matches. Clone size is not always given. Where it is, it says once, few, many or a class for expanded clones.

TRBV4-3	15	.	.	TRBJ2-7	TGCGCCAGCAGCGAAACCGGGCCAAACGGATACGAGCAGTACTTC	CASSETGPNGYEQYF
TRBV27	14	.	.	TRBJ1-4	TGTGCCAGCCGGTTACAGGCGTCTAATGAAAAACTGTTTTTT	CASRLQASNEKLFF
TRBV7-9	13	.	TRBD1	TRBJ2-5	TGTGCCAGCAGCTTCTTGACAGGGGGCGCGAAGTACTTC	CASSFLTGGAKYF
TRBV7-2	15	.	TRBD1	TRBJ2-7	TGTGCCAGCAGCTTAGTTGTGGGACAGGGTTCCAAGCAGTACTTC	CASSLVVGQGSKQYF
TRBV29-1	13	.	.	TRBJ1-1	TGCAGCGTTGAAGAGACAGTCGACACTGAAGCTTTCTTT	CSVEETVDTEAFF
TRBV11-2	15	.	.	TRBJ2-6	TGTGCCAGCAGCTTAGGGCCTCCGGGGGCCAACGTCCTGACTTTC	CASSLGPPGANVLTF
TRBV4-3	16	.	.	TRBJ1-1	TGCGCCAGCAGCCTATCCCGGCCGGGGAGGGTCACTGAAGCTTTCTTT	CASSLSRPGRVTEAFF
TRBV12-3/TRBV12-4	15	.	TRBD1	TRBJ2-5	TGTGCCAGCAGTGCCCGGGACAGGGGAGAGGAGACCCAGTACTTC	CASSARDRGEETQYF
TRBV29-1	13	once	.	TRBJ2-7	TGCAGCGTGGGGGCCAGGGGCTCCTACGAGCAGTACTTC	CSVGARGSYEQYF
TRBV6-2/TRBV6-3	17	.	.	TRBJ1-1	TGTGCCAGCAGTTACTCCCTCAGGGGCTTGCGGGGTTCTGAAGCTTTCTTT	CASSYSLRGLRGSEAFF
TRBV11-2	14	.	TRBD2	TRBJ2-1	TGTGCCAGCAGCTCTAGCGGGGGGGCGTATGAGCAGTTCTTC	CASSSSGGAYEQFF
TRBV20-1	15	few	.	TRBJ2-1	TGCAGTGCTAGTTGGGGGGCCGTATTTTACAATGAGCAGTTCTTC	CSASWGAVFYNEQFF
TRBV20-1	15	few	TRBD1	TRBJ1-6	TGCAGTGCTAGAGATCGAGGACAGGGAAATTCACCCCTCCACTTT	CSARDRGQGNSPLHF
TRBV6-2/TRBV6-3	16	many	TRBD2	TRBJ2-7	TGTGCCAGCAGTTACAGACTAGCTCACCCCTCCTACGAGCAGTACTTC	CASSYRLAHPSYEQYF
TRBV5-5	13	.	.	TRBJ1-3	TGTGCCAGCAGCCCCCGGTACGGAAACACCATATATTTT	CASSPRYGNTIYF
TRBV13	15	many	TRBD1	TRBJ2-4	TGTGCCAGCAGCAAACTCGGGACAGGGGTGAACATTCAGTACTTC	CASSKLGTGVNIQYF
TRBV5-1	16	.	TRBD2	TRBJ2-3	TGCGCCAGCAGCTTGGTAGCGGGATCTAGCACAGATACGCAGTATTTT	CASSLVAGSSTDTQYF
TRBV20-1	12	few	TRBD1	TRBJ2-1	TGCAGTGCTACGGACAGGGGCGATGAGCAGTTCTTC	CSATDRGDEQFF
TRBV5-5	14	.	.	TRBJ1-4	TGTGCCAGCACCTGGCGGACAACTAATGAAAAACTGTTTTTT	CASTWRTTNEKLFF
TRBV7-2	15	few	.	TRBJ1-1	TGTGCCAGCAGCTCCCGAGTGGGGATTAACACTGAAGCTTTCTTT	CASSSRVGINTEAFF
TRBV5-5	13	few	.	TRBJ2-3	TGTGCCAGCAGCTTGGCCGGGTTCGATACGCAGTATTTT	CASSLAGFDTQYF
TRBV7-2	14	.	.	TRBJ1-2	TGTGCCAGCAGACCTACAGGGAACAACTATGGCTACACCTTC	CASRPTGNNYGYTF
TRBV3-1	12	.	.	TRBJ2-3	TGTGCCAGCAGCCAAGATTTGTCCTCGCAGTATTTT	CASSQDLSSQYF
TRBV12-3/TRBV12-4	13	.	.	TRBJ1-5	TGTGCCAGCAACAAAGACAGGAATCAGCCCCAGCATTTT	CASNKDRNQPQHF
TRBV11-2	13	.	.	TRBJ2-2	TGTGCCAGCAGCTTAGAAATAACCGGGGAGCTGTTTTTT	CASSLEITGELFF
TRBV20-1	13	.	.	TRBJ2-3	TGCAGTGCTAGAAATCTAGATACAGATACGCAGTATTTT	CSARNLDTDTQYF
TRBV24-1	18	many	.	TRBJ2-6	TGTGCCACCAGTGATTTTACAGGTCCCTACTCTGGGGCCAACGTCCTGACTTTC	CATSDFTGPYSGANVLTF
TRBV15	12	few	TRBD1	TRBJ1-1	TGTGCCACCAGCTTGGGACAGGGTGAAGCTTTCTTT	CATSLGQGEAFF
TRBV5-6	16	.	.	TRBJ2-1	TGTGCCAGCACCCTTGGCCCACTTCCTACGAGGAATGAGCAGTTCTTC	CASTLGPLPTRNEQFF
TRBV4-2	14	.	.	TRBJ1-5	TGTGCCAGCAGCCGCGGGCCGAACAATCAGCCCCAGCATTTT	CASSRGPNNQPQHF
TRBV28	12	few	TRBD1	TRBJ2-7	TGTGCCAGCAGTATAACAGGGGTCGAGCAGTACTTC	CASSITGVEQYF
TRBV29-1	13	few	.	TRBJ2-7	TGCAGCGCTTCGGGACTGGGAGGGGGAGAGCAGTACTTC	CSASGLGGGEQYF
TRBV5-1	14	few	.	TRBJ2-3	TGCGCCAGCAGCTTGGGACTAAGAGGAGATACGCAGTATTTT	CASSLGLRGDTQYF
TRBV20-1	17	.	TRBD2	TRBJ2-2	TGCAGTGCTAGAGCACTAGCGGGGGGCCCGAACACCGGGGAGCTGTTTTTT	CSARALAGGPNTGELFF
TRBV12-3/TRBV12-4	14	.	.	TRBJ2-2	TGTGCCAGCAGTATTGGACAGAACACCGGGGAGCTGTTTTTT	CASSIGQNTGELFF
TRBV20-1	13	.	.	TRBJ2-3	TGCAGTGCTAGAGATCAGACGTCAGATACGCAGTATTTT	CSARDQTSDTQYF
TRBV5-1	16	.	.	TRBJ2-3	TGCGCCAGCAGCACCAGACAGGCTGGGCCCACAGATACGCAGTATTTT	CASSTRQAGPTDTQYF
TRBV5-1	16	.	.	TRBJ1-1	TGCGCCAGCAGTTTTACCCCGGACAGACTGAACACTGAAGCTTTCTTT	CASSFTPDRLNTEAFF
TRBV20-1	14	.	TRBD2	TRBJ2-1	TGCAGTGCTAGGGGAAGCGGGAGGTTGCATGAGCAGTTCTTC	CSARGSGRLHEQFF
TRBV10-3	15	few	.	TRBJ2-3	TGTGCCATCAGTGAGTCCGGCGGGGCGGCAGATACGCAGTATTTT	CAISESGGAADTQYF
TRBV10-3	14	.	.	TRBJ2-6	TGTGCCATCAGTGATCGACCTGGGGCCAACGTCCTGACTTTC	CAISDRPGANVLTF
TRBV19	15	.	.	TRBJ2-2	TGTGCCAGTAGTCCACCAGGGATTCCCACCGGGGAGCTGTTTTTT	CASSPPGIPTGELFF
TRBV29-1	15	few	.	TRBJ2-7	TGCAGCGTCCTAAAACTGAGGGACACTGCCTACGAGCAGTACTTC	CSVLKLRDTAYEQYF
TRBV12-3/TRBV12-4	15	.	TRBD1	TRBJ2-5	TGTGCCAGCACCCGGACAGGGAAGCTACAAGAGACCCAGTACTTC	CASTRTGKLQETQYF
TRBV5-1	18	few	TRBD1	TRBJ2-7	TGCGCCAGCAGCTCCAGCCCGTCGGGGACAGGGGGCTTATACGAGCAGTACTTC	CASSSSPSGTGGLYEQYF
TRBV5-1	14	few	TRBD1	TRBJ1-1	TGCGCCAGCAGCCCGACAGGGCCTCTCACTGAAGCTTTCTTT	CASSPTGPLTEAFF